Listed below are T cell receptor beta chains from one sample, sequenced in a study of T-cell reconstitution after alpha-beta-depleted transplantation in children. TCRdb re-called the PCR reads through MiXCR, storing one row per CDR3 protein. The sample lists over 150,000 distinct CDR3 sequences; roughly 15% were seen once. The starting material was PBMCs from the stem cell graft donor, obtained from the stem cell graft. The source of these receptors is a human donor who donated a stem cell graft to a child with acute lymphoblastic leukemia. The CDR3 runs from the conserved cysteine through the conserved F or W. The D gene is left open where the match is weak. For some rows the clone size is stated as once, few or many, or as a class when expanded; others skip it.

d_call	v_call	j_call	clone_size	cdr3_aa	cdr3_nt
.	TRBV27	TRBJ1-6	many	CASSPRRGHNSPLHF	TGTGCCAGCAGTCCTAGACGGGGGCATAATTCACCCCTCCACTTT
.	TRBV20-1	TRBJ1-6	many	CSARSRSGPNSPLHF	TGCAGTGCTAGAAGCCGCTCAGGGCCTAATTCACCCCTCCACTTT
TRBD1	TRBV12-3/TRBV12-4	TRBJ2-7	many	CASVAAGTGGSYEQYF	TGTGCCAGCGTGGCCGCCGGGACAGGGGGCTCCTACGAGCAGTACTTC
.	TRBV12-3/TRBV12-4	TRBJ2-2	.	CASTLSSGATGELFF	TGTGCCAGCACCCTATCTTCAGGAGCGACCGGGGAGCTGTTTTTT
.	TRBV20-1	TRBJ2-5	many	CSANRDGRPQGAQYF	TGCAGTGCCAATAGGGACGGCAGGCCTCAAGGGGCCCAGTACTTC
.	TRBV5-6	TRBJ2-2	many	CASSSRGPAGELFF	TGTGCCAGCAGCTCCCGTGGACCCGCCGGGGAGCTGTTTTTT
.	TRBV20-1	TRBJ2-4	many	CSALDPSQSQYF	TGCAGTGCTTTAGACCCTTCTCAGAGTCAGTACTTC
TRBD1	TRBV12-3/TRBV12-4	TRBJ1-5	.	CASNTDRGAYNQPQHF	TGTGCCAGCAACACTGACAGGGGAGCCTACAATCAGCCCCAGCATTTT
.	TRBV13	TRBJ2-7	few	CASSLGWPGYEQYF	TGTGCCAGCAGCTTGGGTTGGCCTGGTTACGAGCAGTACTTC
.	TRBV7-9	TRBJ1-2	.	CASSPRTAYGYTF	TGTGCCAGCAGCCCAAGGACAGCTTATGGCTACACCTTC
.	TRBV5-6	TRBJ2-7	many	CASSLPWRVDEQYF	TGTGCCAGCAGCTTGCCTTGGCGGGTTGACGAGCAGTACTTC
TRBD1	TRBV5-5	TRBJ2-7	few	CASSSPGQGYEQYF	TGTGCCAGCAGCTCCCCGGGACAGGGGTACGAGCAGTACTTC
.	TRBV5-1	TRBJ1-1	many	CASSSQEGTEAFF	TGCGCCAGCTCCTCGCAGGAGGGCACTGAAGCTTTCTTT
.	TRBV30	TRBJ1-2	.	CAWVRGGNYGYTF	TGTGCCTGGGTCCGAGGGGGGAACTATGGCTACACCTTC
TRBD2	TRBV12-3/TRBV12-4	TRBJ2-1	many	CASSFGTTYNEQFF	TGTGCCAGCAGTTTTGGGACTACCTACAATGAGCAGTTCTTC
.	TRBV30	TRBJ2-2	.	CAWSRLRSSGELFF	TGTGCCTGGAGCCGACTGAGGAGTAGCGGGGAGCTGTTTTTT
TRBD1	TRBV28	TRBJ2-7	few	CASSNPTGLGAEQYF	TGTGCCAGCAGTAACCCGACAGGGCTGGGCGCCGAGCAGTACTTC
.	TRBV20-1	TRBJ2-5	many	CSARRREETQYF	TGCAGTGCACGAAGGAGGGAAGAGACCCAGTACTTC
TRBD2	TRBV4-1	TRBJ2-3	.	CASSQAGLASTDTQYF	TGCGCCAGCAGCCAGGCGGGACTAGCGAGCACAGATACGCAGTATTTT
.	TRBV7-9	TRBJ2-5	once	CASSLRQQETQYF	TGTGCCAGCAGCTTAAGACAGCAAGAGACCCAGTACTTC
.	TRBV10-3	TRBJ2-7	many	CAISDPIAGPLTGSYEQYF	TGTGCCATCAGTGACCCTATAGCAGGGCCTTTAACCGGATCCTACGAGCAGTACTTC
.	TRBV10-3	TRBJ2-5	many	CAISERGITETQYF	TGTGCCATCAGTGAACGCGGAATTACGGAGACCCAGTACTTC
.	TRBV5-1	TRBJ2-1	many	CASGLQQSYNEQFF	TGCGCCAGCGGCCTGCAGCAGTCCTACAATGAGCAGTTCTTC
TRBD1	TRBV6-5	TRBJ1-1	many	CASSYRSPDRGLMVTEAFF	TGTGCCAGCAGTTACCGGAGCCCGGACAGGGGGCTTATGGTCACTGAAGCTTTCTTT
TRBD2	TRBV7-6	TRBJ2-1	many	CASSWTSGYNEQFF	TGTGCCAGCAGCTGGACTAGCGGTTACAATGAGCAGTTCTTC
TRBD2	TRBV29-1	TRBJ2-3	many	CSVEILGLAGALSRHTDTQYF	TGCAGCGTTGAAATACTCGGACTAGCGGGAGCTCTGAGTCGACACACAGATACGCAGTATTTT
.	TRBV25-1	TRBJ2-7	many	CASSEIEDEQYF	TGTGCCAGCAGTGAAATAGAGGACGAGCAGTACTTC
.	TRBV12-3/TRBV12-4	TRBJ2-7	many	CASSLRSVLDEQYF	TGTGCCAGCAGTTTAAGAAGCGTCTTGGACGAGCAGTACTTC
TRBD1	TRBV19	TRBJ1-1	many	CASRRQGPREVAFF	TGTGCCAGTAGGAGACAGGGCCCGCGAGAGGTAGCTTTCTTT
TRBD2	TRBV29-1	TRBJ2-1	many	CSVIAGVVNEQFF	TGCAGCGTTATAGCGGGAGTGGTGAATGAGCAGTTCTTC
.	TRBV7-9	TRBJ1-1	many	CALRQDGKTEAFF	TGTGCGTTGCGGCAGGATGGAAAAACTGAAGCTTTCTTT
.	TRBV10-3	TRBJ1-1	few	CAISEFIAGNTEAFF	TGTGCCATCAGTGAGTTTATTGCGGGAAACACTGAAGCTTTCTTT
.	TRBV12-3/TRBV12-4	TRBJ2-3	many	CASSRADTQYF	TGTGCCAGCAGTAGGGCAGATACGCAGTATTTT
.	TRBV7-8	TRBJ2-1	many	CASSLERGPYNEQFF	TGTGCCAGCAGCTTAGAACGGGGACCCTACAATGAGCAGTTCTTC
.	TRBV5-1	TRBJ2-2	.	CASSPPLLGDTGELFF	TGCGCCAGCAGCCCACCCCTTTTGGGAGACACCGGGGAGCTGTTTTTT
TRBD1	TRBV27	TRBJ1-2	few	CASSYRDRRGGYTF	TGTGCCAGCAGTTATCGGGACAGGCGAGGTGGCTACACCTTC
.	TRBV29-1	TRBJ2-7	.	CSVGKAGGTYEQYF	TGCAGCGTTGGTAAGGCAGGGGGGACGTACGAGCAGTACTTC
.	TRBV10-3	TRBJ1-1	many	CATSINTEAFF	TGTGCCACCTCGATAAACACTGAAGCTTTCTTT
.	TRBV6-5	TRBJ1-1	many	CASSPDGEGNTEAFF	TGTGCCAGCAGTCCGGACGGGGAAGGGAACACTGAAGCTTTCTTT
.	TRBV7-8	TRBJ1-1	few	CASSLQATNTEAFF	TGTGCCAGCAGCCTACAGGCAACGAACACTGAAGCTTTCTTT
.	TRBV23-1	TRBJ2-5	.	CASSQILANQLRETQYF	TGCGCCAGCAGTCAAATTCTCGCCAATCAACTCAGAGAGACCCAGTACTTC
TRBD2	TRBV6-1	TRBJ2-1	few	CASSALAGGPLDQFF	TGTGCCAGCAGTGCTCTAGCGGGAGGGCCCCTTGATCAGTTCTTC
TRBD2	TRBV4-1	TRBJ2-7	.	CASSQGFGTSGNGEQYF	TGCGCCAGCAGCCAAGGCTTCGGGACTAGCGGGAATGGCGAGCAGTACTTC
TRBD2	TRBV12-3/TRBV12-4	TRBJ2-2	many	CASSPWGGVDSGELFF	TGTGCCAGCAGCCCCTGGGGGGGGGTTGATTCCGGGGAGCTGTTTTTT
TRBD1	TRBV7-9	TRBJ2-7	.	CASSWTGPLAYF	TGTGCCAGCAGCTGGACAGGGCCTTTAGCATACTTC
.	TRBV29-1	TRBJ2-1	.	CSVVGGTGEQFF	TGCAGCGTTGTGGGGGGAACGGGTGAGCAGTTCTTC